This TCR beta chain was identified in a study of T cell clones after liver transplantation. Germline trimming cut 4 bases from V and 7 bases from J; bases unmatched to any gene: 8. Germline V gene data show CDR1 as MNHEY and CDR2 as SVGAGI. The CDR3 loop spans 16 amino acids. Sequenced by immunoSEQ multiplex PCR; TCRdb stores in-frame clones only, minus some. Of about 80,000 clones in the sample, 70% to 85% were seen once. Unstimulated PBMCs were sorted into CD3+CD4+ and CD3+CD8+ populations. The specimen comprised CD4+ T cells from blood, sampled roughly 3.5 years after liver transplant. The chain couples TRBV6-5 to TRBJ2-1; 12 bases align to TRBD2. The TCR originated in a human patient who received a liver transplant. Some T cells may possibly be graft donor cells. CDR3 in DNA: TGTGCCAGCAGTTCCCCGGGACTAGCGGGTGTGAATGAGCAGTTCTTC. Its protein product is CASSSPGLAGVNEQFF.